This TCR beta chain came from a study of control samples from healthy donors and cancer patients. Sequencing was performed with immunoSEQ multiplex PCR; in TCRdb, only in-frame clones are kept and a portion is missing. Among roughly 26,000 clones listed, around 83% were seen once. The germline CDR1 and CDR2 sequences are MNHEY and SMNVEV (reference sequence). The CDR3 extends over 14 amino acids. V dropped 4 bases and J dropped 4 bases, with 13 bases sitting between them. This sequence was found in a man aged 60-69 years with colorectal cancer. The chain carries TRBV27 and TRBJ1-2; D is perhaps TRBD1 (6 bases). Sequencing was done on a sample of PBMCs. CDR3 protein: CASSSGQLFYGYTF. Written as DNA, the CDR3 is TGTGCCAGCAGTTCCGGACAGTTATTCTATGGCTACACCTTC.